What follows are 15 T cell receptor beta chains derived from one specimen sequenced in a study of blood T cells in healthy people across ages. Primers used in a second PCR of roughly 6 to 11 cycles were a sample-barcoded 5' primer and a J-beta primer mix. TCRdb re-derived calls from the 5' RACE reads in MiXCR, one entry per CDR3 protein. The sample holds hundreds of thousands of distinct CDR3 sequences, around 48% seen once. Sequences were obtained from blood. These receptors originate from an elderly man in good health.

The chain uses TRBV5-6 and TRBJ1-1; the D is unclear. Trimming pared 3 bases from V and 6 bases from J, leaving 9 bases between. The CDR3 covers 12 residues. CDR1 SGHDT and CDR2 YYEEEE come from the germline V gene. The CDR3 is CASSSPMAEAFF. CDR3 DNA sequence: TGTGCCAGCAGCTCCCCGATGGCTGAAGCTTTCTTT.

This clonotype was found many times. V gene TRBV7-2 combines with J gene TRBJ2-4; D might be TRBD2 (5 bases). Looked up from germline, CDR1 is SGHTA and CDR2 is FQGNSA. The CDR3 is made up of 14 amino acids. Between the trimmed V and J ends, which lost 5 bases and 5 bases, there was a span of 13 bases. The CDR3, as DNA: TGTGCCAGCAGCCGAAGAGGGAGCCAAAACATTCAGTACTTC. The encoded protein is CASSRRGSQNIQYF.

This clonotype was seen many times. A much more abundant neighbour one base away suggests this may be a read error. The CDR3 spells CASSYGGPTSYEQYF. Here the CDR3 DNA reads TGTGCCAGCAGTTACGGCGGGCCCACCTCCTACGAGCAGTACTTC. The chain employs TRBV6-6 and TRBJ2-7; tentative D call: TRBD2 (5 bases). The CDR3 has 15 residues. Per germline, CDR1 MNHNY and CDR2 SVGAGI (reference sequence). V was trimmed by 2 bases and J by 0 bases, leaving 11 bases between them.

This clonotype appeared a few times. CDR3 DNA: TGTGCCAGCAGCCCCGGTAGCGGGTTTGGCTACACCTTC. Protein: CASSPGSGFGYTF. V gene TRBV7-3 combines with J gene TRBJ1-2, with D unresolved. Trimming took 5 bases from V and 7 from J, leaving 14 bases between them. Germline V gene sequence: CDR1 SGHTA, CDR2 FQGTGA. CDR3 length equals 13 residues.

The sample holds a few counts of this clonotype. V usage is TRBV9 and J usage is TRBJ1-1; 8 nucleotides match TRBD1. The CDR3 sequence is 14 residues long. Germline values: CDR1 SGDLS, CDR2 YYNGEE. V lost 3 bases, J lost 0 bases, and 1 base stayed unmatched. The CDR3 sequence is CASSAGQVNTEAFF. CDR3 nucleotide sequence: TGTGCCAGCAGCGCGGGACAGGTGAACACTGAAGCTTTCTTT.

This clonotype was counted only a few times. The CDR3 sequence is CASSLSPMVGGSAEAFF. CDR3 bases: TGTGCCAGCAGTCTCTCACCCATGGTCGGGGGCTCGGCTGAAGCTTTCTTT. The rearrangement uses TRBV27 and TRBJ1-1; D might be TRBD1 (6 bases). The CDR3 consists of 17 residues. Germline lookup yields CDR1 MNHEY and CDR2 SMNVEV (reference sequence). V was cut by 5 bases and J by 6 bases, with 25 bases left in between.

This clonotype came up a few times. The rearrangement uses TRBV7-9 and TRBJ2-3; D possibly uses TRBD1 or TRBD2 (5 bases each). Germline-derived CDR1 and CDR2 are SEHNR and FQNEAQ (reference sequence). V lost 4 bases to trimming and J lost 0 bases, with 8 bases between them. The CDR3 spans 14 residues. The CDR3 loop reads CASSSRDSTDTQYF. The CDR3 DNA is TGTGCCAGCAGCTCAAGGGACAGCACAGATACGCAGTATTTT.

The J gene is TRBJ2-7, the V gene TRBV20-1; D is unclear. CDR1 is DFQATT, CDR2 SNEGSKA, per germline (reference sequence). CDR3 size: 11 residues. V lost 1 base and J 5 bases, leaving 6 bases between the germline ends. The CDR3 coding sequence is TGCAGTGCTAGAGCCTTGGACGAGCAGTACTTC. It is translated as CSARALDEQYF.

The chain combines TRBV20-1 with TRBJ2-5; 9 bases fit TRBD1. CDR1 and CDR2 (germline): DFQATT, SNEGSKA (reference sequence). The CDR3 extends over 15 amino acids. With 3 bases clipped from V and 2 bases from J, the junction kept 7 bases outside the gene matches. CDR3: CSARGQGSGQETQYF. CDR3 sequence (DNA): TGCAGTGCTAGGGGACAGGGAAGTGGTCAAGAGACCCAGTACTTC.

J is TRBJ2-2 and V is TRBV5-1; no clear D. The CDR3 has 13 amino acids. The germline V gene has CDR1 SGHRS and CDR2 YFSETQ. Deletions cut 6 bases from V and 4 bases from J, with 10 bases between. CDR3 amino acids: CASMLSSTGELFF. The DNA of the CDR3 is TGCGCCAGCATGCTATCGAGCACCGGGGAGCTGTTTTTT. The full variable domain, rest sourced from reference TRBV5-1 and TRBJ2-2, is KAGVTQTPRYLIKTRGQQVTLSCSPISGHRSVSWYQQTPGQGLQFLFEYFSETQRNKGNFPGRFSGRQFSNSRSEMNVSTLELGDSALYLCASMLSSTGELFFGEGSRLTVL.

CDR3 in amino acids: CAISGSGRTLTDTQYF. CDR3 DNA: TGTGCCATCAGTGGGAGCGGGAGGACCCTCACAGATACGCAGTATTTT. This chain joins TRBV10-3 and TRBJ2-3, with TRBD2 identical over 9 bases. This CDR3 region has 16 residues. V lost 4 bases to trimming and J lost 2 bases; unmatched junction nucleotides: 7. CDR1 is ENHRY, CDR2 SYGVKD, per germline.

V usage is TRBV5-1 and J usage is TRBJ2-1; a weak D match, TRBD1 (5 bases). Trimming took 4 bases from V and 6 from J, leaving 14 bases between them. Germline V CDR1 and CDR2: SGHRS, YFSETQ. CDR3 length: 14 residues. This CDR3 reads CASSPTRQPNEQFF. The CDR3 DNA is TGCGCCAGCAGCCCAACGAGACAGCCCAATGAGCAGTTCTTC.

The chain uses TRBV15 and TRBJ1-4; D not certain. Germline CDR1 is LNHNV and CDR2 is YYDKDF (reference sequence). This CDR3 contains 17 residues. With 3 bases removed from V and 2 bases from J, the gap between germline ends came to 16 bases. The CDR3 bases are TGTGCCACCAGCAGTCCCAAGGAGGCGCGGACTAATGAAAAACTGTTTTTT. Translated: CATSSPKEARTNEKLFF.

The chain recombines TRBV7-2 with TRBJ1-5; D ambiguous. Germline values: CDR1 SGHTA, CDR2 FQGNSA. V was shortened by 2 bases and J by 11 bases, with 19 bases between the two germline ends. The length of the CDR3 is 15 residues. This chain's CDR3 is CASSLTREGRGAQHF. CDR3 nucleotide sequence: TGTGCCAGCAGCTTAACTAGGGAGGGCCGTGGGGCCCAGCATTTT.

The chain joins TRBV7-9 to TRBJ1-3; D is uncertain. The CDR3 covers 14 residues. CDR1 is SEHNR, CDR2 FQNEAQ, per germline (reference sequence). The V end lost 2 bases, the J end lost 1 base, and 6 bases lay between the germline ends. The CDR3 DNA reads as TGTGCCAGCAGCTTAAGTACGTCTGGAAACACCATATATTTT. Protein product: CASSLSTSGNTIYF. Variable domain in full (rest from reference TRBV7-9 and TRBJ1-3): DTGVSQNPRHKITKRGQNVTFRCDPISEHNRLYWYRQTLGQGPEFLTYFQNEAQLEKSRLLSDRFSAERPKGSFSTLEIQRTEQGDSAMYLCASSLSTSGNTIYFGEGSWLTVV.